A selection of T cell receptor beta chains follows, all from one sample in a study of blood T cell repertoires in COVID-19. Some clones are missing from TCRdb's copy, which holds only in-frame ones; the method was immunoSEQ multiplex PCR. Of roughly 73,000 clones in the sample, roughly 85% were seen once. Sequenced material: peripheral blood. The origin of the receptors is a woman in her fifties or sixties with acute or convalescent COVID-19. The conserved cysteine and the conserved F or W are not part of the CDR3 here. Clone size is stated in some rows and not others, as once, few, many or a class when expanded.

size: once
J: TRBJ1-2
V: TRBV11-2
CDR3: ASSLGLVNYGYT

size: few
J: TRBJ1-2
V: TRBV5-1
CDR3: ASSLESGMGDYT

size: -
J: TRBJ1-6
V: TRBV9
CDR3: ASSPRDSNNSPLH

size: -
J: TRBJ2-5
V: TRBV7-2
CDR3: ASSLVLTKEGTQY

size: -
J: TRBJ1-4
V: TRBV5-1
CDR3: ASSFGGPATNEKLF

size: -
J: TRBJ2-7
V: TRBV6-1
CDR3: ASSEVGQGLPPPYEQY

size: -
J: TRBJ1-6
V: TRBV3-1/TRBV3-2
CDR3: ASSQQVNSPLH

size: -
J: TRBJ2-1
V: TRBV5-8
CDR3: ASSYYGGGEQF

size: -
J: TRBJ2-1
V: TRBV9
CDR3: ASSKGDRVNNEQF

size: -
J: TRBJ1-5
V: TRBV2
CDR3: ASSLIGTDNQPQH

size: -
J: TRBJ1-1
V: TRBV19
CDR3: ASSIRLGVPNTEAF

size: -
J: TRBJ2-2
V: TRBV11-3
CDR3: ASSLEPTGGDTGELF

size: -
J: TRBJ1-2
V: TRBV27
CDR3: ASSITRDSSNQYGYT

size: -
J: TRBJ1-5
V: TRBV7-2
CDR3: ASSFHSNQPQH

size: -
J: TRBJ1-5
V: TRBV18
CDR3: ASSPGVSNQPQH

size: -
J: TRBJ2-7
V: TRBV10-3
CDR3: ASKGPDSTYEQY

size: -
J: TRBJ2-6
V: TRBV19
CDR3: ASSIGTHSGANVLT

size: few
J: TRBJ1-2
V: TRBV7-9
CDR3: ASSPPGGANYGYT

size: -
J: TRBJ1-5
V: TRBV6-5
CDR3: ASSYSSSRRTQPQH

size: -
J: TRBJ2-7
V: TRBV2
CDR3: ASSVGGGRHEQY

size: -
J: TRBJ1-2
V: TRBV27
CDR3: ASKPRGGGSANYGYT

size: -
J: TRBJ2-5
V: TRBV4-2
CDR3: ASSQDLRGPEETQY

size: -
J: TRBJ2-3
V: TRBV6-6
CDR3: ASSYGLAGTTDTQY

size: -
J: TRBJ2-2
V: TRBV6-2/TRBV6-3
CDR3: ASSRSLAGVQTGELF

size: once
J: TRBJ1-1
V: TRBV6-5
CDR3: ASSYSSGFTEAF

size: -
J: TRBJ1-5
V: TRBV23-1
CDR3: ASSLPGQGRGSNQPQH

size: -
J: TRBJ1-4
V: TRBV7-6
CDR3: ASSSDNLPEKLF

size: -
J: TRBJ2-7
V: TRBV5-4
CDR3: ASSQSGSAIHEQY